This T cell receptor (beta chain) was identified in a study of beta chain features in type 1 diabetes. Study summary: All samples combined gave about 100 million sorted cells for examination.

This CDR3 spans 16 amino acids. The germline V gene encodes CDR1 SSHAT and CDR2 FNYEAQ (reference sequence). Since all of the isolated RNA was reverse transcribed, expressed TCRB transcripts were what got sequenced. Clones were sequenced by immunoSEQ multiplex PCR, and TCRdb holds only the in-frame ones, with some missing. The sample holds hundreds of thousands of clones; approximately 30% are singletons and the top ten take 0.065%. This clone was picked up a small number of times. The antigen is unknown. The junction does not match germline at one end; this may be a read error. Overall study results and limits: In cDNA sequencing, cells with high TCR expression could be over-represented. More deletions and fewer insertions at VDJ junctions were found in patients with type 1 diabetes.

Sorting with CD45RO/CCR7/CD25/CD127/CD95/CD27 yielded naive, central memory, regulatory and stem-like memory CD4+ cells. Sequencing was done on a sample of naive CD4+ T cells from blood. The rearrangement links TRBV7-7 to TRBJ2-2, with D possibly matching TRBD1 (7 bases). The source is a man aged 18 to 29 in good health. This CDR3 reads CASSYAGGTNTGELFF. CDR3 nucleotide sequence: TGTGCTAGCAGTTATGCAGGGGGGACGAACACCGGGGAGCTGTTTTTT.